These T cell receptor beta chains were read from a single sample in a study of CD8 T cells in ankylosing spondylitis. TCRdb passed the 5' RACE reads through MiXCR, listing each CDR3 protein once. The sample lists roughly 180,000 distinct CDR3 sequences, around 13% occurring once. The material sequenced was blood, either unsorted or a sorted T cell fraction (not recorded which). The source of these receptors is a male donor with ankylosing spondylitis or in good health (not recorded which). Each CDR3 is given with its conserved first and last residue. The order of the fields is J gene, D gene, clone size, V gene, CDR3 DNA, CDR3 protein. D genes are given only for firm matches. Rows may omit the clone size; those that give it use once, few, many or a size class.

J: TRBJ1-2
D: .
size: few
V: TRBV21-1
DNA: TGTGCCAGCAGCAAAGTAAGGGGTGGATATGGCTACACCTTC
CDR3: CASSKVRGGYGYTF

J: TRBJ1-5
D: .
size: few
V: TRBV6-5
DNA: TGTGCCAGCAGTTATGAGGTCTATAGCAATCAGCCCCAGCATTTT
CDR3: CASSYEVYSNQPQHF

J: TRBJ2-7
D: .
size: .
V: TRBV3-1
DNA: TGTGCCAGCAGCCAGTCTGAAATAGCGAGATCCTACGAGCAGTACTTC
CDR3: CASSQSEIARSYEQYF

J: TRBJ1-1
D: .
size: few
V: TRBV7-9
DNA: TGTGCCAGCAGCTTAGCGAGACATACGAACACTGAAGCTTTCTTT
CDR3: CASSLARHTNTEAFF

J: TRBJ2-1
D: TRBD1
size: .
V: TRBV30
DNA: TGTGCCTGGAGTGTTTTGGGACAGGATGTGAATGAGCAGTTCTTC
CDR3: CAWSVLGQDVNEQFF

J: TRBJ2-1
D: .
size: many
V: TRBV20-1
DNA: TGCAGTGCTAGAGATGTTGGGAGCTCCTACAATGAGCAGTTCTTC
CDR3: CSARDVGSSYNEQFF

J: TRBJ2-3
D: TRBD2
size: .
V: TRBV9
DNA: TGTGCCAGCAGCGTGGGACTAGCGGGGGCCTTTAGCACAGATACGCAGTATTTT
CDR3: CASSVGLAGAFSTDTQYF

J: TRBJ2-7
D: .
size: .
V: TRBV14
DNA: TGTGCCAGCAGCCCCCCGTTTAACAGGGACGAGCAGTACTTC
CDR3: CASSPPFNRDEQYF

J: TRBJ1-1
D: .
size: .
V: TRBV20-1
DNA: TGCAGTGCCCCGGGACGGAAGCTTATGAACACTGAAGCTTTCTTT
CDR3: CSAPGRKLMNTEAFF

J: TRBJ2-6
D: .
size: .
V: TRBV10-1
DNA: TGCGCCAGCAGTAAAAACAGGGATCCCGGGGCCAACGTCCTGACTTTC
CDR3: CASSKNRDPGANVLTF

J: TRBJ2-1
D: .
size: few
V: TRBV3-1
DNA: TGTGCCAGCAGCCAAGGGGGAAACAATGAGCAGTTCTTC
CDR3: CASSQGGNNEQFF

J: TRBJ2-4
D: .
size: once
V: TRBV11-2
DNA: TGTGCCAGCAGCCCGGGGAGTCACGGGTACTTC
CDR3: CASSPGSHGYF

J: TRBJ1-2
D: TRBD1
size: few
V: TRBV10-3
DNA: TGTGCCATCAGATTTCCGAAAACGACAGGGGACTATGGCTACACCTTC
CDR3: CAIRFPKTTGDYGYTF

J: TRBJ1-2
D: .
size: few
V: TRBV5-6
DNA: TGTGCCAGCAGCTTGGAACTTCAACCGGGGGGAGGATTCTATGGCTACACCTTC
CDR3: CASSLELQPGGGFYGYTF

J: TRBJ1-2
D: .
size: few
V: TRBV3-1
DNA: TGTGCCAGCAGCCAAGATATAGGGGCTAACTATGGCTACACCTTC
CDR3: CASSQDIGANYGYTF

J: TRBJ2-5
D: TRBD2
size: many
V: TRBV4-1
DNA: TGCGCCAGCAGCCCGGGGCTAGCGGAAGAGACCCAGTACTTC
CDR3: CASSPGLAEETQYF

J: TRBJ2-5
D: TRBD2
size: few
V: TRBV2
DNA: TGTGCCAGCAGTGACTTAGCGGGGGCACAAGAGACCCAGTACTTC
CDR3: CASSDLAGAQETQYF

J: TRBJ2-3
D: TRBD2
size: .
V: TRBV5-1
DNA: TGCGCCAGCAGGGGACTAGCCCTCACAGATACGCAGTATTTT
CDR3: CASRGLALTDTQYF